The clone carrying this T cell receptor (beta chain) was seen only a few times. The target antigen is unknown. The data are from a study of OX40 agonist ivuxolimab in advanced cancers. Turning to the study itself: Clinicians treated patients with ivuxolimab, an agonistic anti-OX40 (CD134) antibody. The mean age was roughly 60 years, ranging from roughly 23 to 90, with approximately 85% of participants male. Notes on the study in general: By week 6 at 0.1 to 3.0 mg/kg, blood CD4+ and CD8+ T cells had expanded clonally. On average, CD8+ T cells showed a greater number of expanded clones than CD4+.

Clones were read by immunoSEQ multiplex PCR, and TCRdb kept only the in-frame ones, dropping some. The profile shows about 100,000 clones, around 90% of them singletons. The CDR3 spans 13 residues. Germline CDR1 MNHEY, CDR2 SVGAGI. Trimming took off 0 bases at V and 11 bases at J, with 8 bases between the two ends. The source of this sequence is an adult with an advanced solid tumor such as melanoma, head and neck, liver or kidney cancer. The rearrangement links TRBV6-5 to TRBJ1-6; D ambiguous. Sequenced here: CD4+ or CD8+ T cells sorted from blood, sampled in a trial of the OX40 agonist ivuxolimab. CDR3 protein: CASSYSTATPLHF. Written as DNA, the CDR3 is TGTGCCAGCAGTTACTCGACTGCCACACCCCTCCACTTT.